These T cell receptor beta chains were read from a single sample in a study of shared clonotypes between healthy human individuals. The table came from immunoSEQ multiplex PCR; TCRdb's copy has only in-frame clones and leaves some out. This sample carries about half a million clones, approximately 79% of them seen once, and the ten largest clones take approximately 13%. The sample taken for sequencing was PBMCs. Every receptor here comes from a woman aged 40 to 50 in good health. Some clones in this sample may be carry-over from other donors' samples. Each CDR3 is given with its conserved first and last residue. Fields, in order: V gene, D gene, J gene, clone size, CDR3 DNA, CDR3 protein. The D gene is left open where the match is weak. Rows give clone size only sometimes, using once, few, many, or a class for an expanded clone.

v_gene: TRBV15
d_gene: .
j_gene: TRBJ1-2
abundance: .
CDR3nt: TGTGCCACCAGCATGGTCCGGAGTCACTACGGCTACACCTTC
CDR3aa: CATSMVRSHYGYTF

v_gene: TRBV7-9
d_gene: TRBD1
j_gene: TRBJ2-7
abundance: .
CDR3nt: TGTGCCAGCAGCTTAGTAGACAGGGGCGACGAGCAGTACTTC
CDR3aa: CASSLVDRGDEQYF

v_gene: TRBV7-3
d_gene: .
j_gene: TRBJ2-2
abundance: .
CDR3nt: TGTGCCAGCAGCGATCAACCCAGGGGGAACACCGGGGAGCTGTTTTTT
CDR3aa: CASSDQPRGNTGELFF

v_gene: TRBV10-2
d_gene: .
j_gene: TRBJ2-7
abundance: .
CDR3nt: TGCGCCAGCAGTGAAGCCTACGAGCAGTACTTC
CDR3aa: CASSEAYEQYF

v_gene: TRBV18
d_gene: .
j_gene: TRBJ2-3
abundance: .
CDR3nt: TGTGCCAGCTCACCGCCGGGGGACACAGATACGCAGTATTTT
CDR3aa: CASSPPGDTDTQYF

v_gene: TRBV15
d_gene: .
j_gene: TRBJ2-7
abundance: once
CDR3nt: TGTGCCACCAGCCGGGACTGGAGCTCCTACGAGCAGTACTTC
CDR3aa: CATSRDWSSYEQYF

v_gene: TRBV29-1
d_gene: .
j_gene: TRBJ1-2
abundance: .
CDR3nt: TGCAGCGTTGGGGACCGGGGGGCGCGTGGCTACACCTTC
CDR3aa: CSVGDRGARGYTF

v_gene: TRBV5-6
d_gene: TRBD1
j_gene: TRBJ2-5
abundance: once
CDR3nt: TGTGCCAGCAGCTTGACTAGGGGGCTTGGGGAAGAGACCCAGTACTTC
CDR3aa: CASSLTRGLGEETQYF

v_gene: TRBV7-9
d_gene: TRBD2
j_gene: TRBJ2-4
abundance: .
CDR3nt: TGTGCCAGCAGCACCCGGGGGGACATTCAGTACTTC
CDR3aa: CASSTRGDIQYF

v_gene: TRBV19
d_gene: .
j_gene: TRBJ2-1
abundance: .
CDR3nt: TGTGCCACCTCCTTCCCTGCGAGCTCCTACAATGAGCAGTTCTTC
CDR3aa: CATSFPASSYNEQFF

v_gene: TRBV6-1
d_gene: .
j_gene: TRBJ1-4
abundance: .
CDR3nt: TGTGCCAGCAGTGTCCTTCGGGTACCTAATGAAAAACTGTTTTTT
CDR3aa: CASSVLRVPNEKLFF

v_gene: TRBV2
d_gene: TRBD1
j_gene: TRBJ1-5
abundance: .
CDR3nt: TGTGCCAGCAGTGATTGGGACAGGGGGTCTCAGCCCCAGCATTTT
CDR3aa: CASSDWDRGSQPQHF

v_gene: TRBV5-1
d_gene: .
j_gene: TRBJ2-5
abundance: .
CDR3nt: TGCGCCAGCAGCCCCGCCGGAACCCAAGAGACCCAGTACTTC
CDR3aa: CASSPAGTQETQYF

v_gene: TRBV5-1
d_gene: TRBD1
j_gene: TRBJ1-1
abundance: .
CDR3nt: TGCGCCAGCAGCTCCGACAGGGGCGCAGACACTGAAGCTTTCTTT
CDR3aa: CASSSDRGADTEAFF

v_gene: TRBV5-6
d_gene: .
j_gene: TRBJ2-7
abundance: .
CDR3nt: TGTGCCAGCAGCGGGGACCCGACTGCCTACGAGCAGTACTTC
CDR3aa: CASSGDPTAYEQYF

v_gene: TRBV6-6
d_gene: TRBD1
j_gene: TRBJ1-1
abundance: .
CDR3nt: TGTGCCAGCATCATGACAGGGGGCGACACTGAAGCTTTCTTT
CDR3aa: CASIMTGGDTEAFF

v_gene: TRBV28
d_gene: .
j_gene: TRBJ1-3
abundance: .
CDR3nt: TGTGCCAGCAGTTCTTGGGCCTCTGGAAACACCATATATTTT
CDR3aa: CASSSWASGNTIYF

v_gene: TRBV9
d_gene: .
j_gene: TRBJ2-7
abundance: .
CDR3nt: TGTGCCAGCAGCACCCGAGGGGTGGGGGAGCAGTACTTC
CDR3aa: CASSTRGVGEQYF

v_gene: TRBV5-6
d_gene: .
j_gene: TRBJ1-3
abundance: .
CDR3nt: TGTGCCAGCAGCTTGGATGGAGGAAACACCATATATTTT
CDR3aa: CASSLDGGNTIYF

v_gene: TRBV11-2
d_gene: .
j_gene: TRBJ2-7
abundance: .
CDR3nt: TGTGCCAGCAGCTTAGATCTGGGGGTGATCTACGAGCAGTACTTC
CDR3aa: CASSLDLGVIYEQYF

v_gene: TRBV6-1
d_gene: .
j_gene: TRBJ2-3
abundance: .
CDR3nt: TGTGCCAGCAGTGAATCGAATGGGGGGCGCGGAGATACGCAGTATTTT
CDR3aa: CASSESNGGRGDTQYF

v_gene: TRBV19
d_gene: .
j_gene: TRBJ2-3
abundance: .
CDR3nt: TGTGCCAGTAGTATAGATGCAGGAGTGGGGCACTTCGGCACAGATACGCAGTATTTT
CDR3aa: CASSIDAGVGHFGTDTQYF

v_gene: TRBV27
d_gene: .
j_gene: TRBJ2-1
abundance: .
CDR3nt: TGTGCCAGCAGTTTGAGCCGCGCGGGAAATGAGCAGTTCTTC
CDR3aa: CASSLSRAGNEQFF

v_gene: TRBV18
d_gene: TRBD1
j_gene: TRBJ1-5
abundance: .
CDR3nt: TGTGCCAGCTCACCATCCGGGACAGGGGATCAGCCCCAGCATTTT
CDR3aa: CASSPSGTGDQPQHF

v_gene: TRBV7-3
d_gene: .
j_gene: TRBJ1-1
abundance: .
CDR3nt: TGTGCCAGCAGGTGGACGGAGAACACTGAAGCTTTCTTT
CDR3aa: CASRWTENTEAFF

v_gene: TRBV2
d_gene: TRBD1
j_gene: TRBJ2-1
abundance: .
CDR3nt: TGTGCCAGCAGTGGCCCCCCCGACAGGGGGAATGAGCAGTTCTTC
CDR3aa: CASSGPPDRGNEQFF

v_gene: TRBV27
d_gene: .
j_gene: TRBJ1-5
abundance: .
CDR3nt: TGTGCCAGCAGTTTGGCGGGAAATCAGCCCCAGCATTTT
CDR3aa: CASSLAGNQPQHF

v_gene: TRBV29-1
d_gene: .
j_gene: TRBJ2-1
abundance: once
CDR3nt: TGCAGCGTTGACGTATGGGAGAACAATGAGCAGTTCTTC
CDR3aa: CSVDVWENNEQFF

v_gene: TRBV13
d_gene: .
j_gene: TRBJ2-3
abundance: .
CDR3nt: TGTGCCAGCAGCTACGGGAAATATTTCACAGATACGCAGTATTTT
CDR3aa: CASSYGKYFTDTQYF

v_gene: TRBV5-1
d_gene: TRBD2
j_gene: TRBJ2-7
abundance: .
CDR3nt: TGCGCCAGCAGCCCGACTAGCGGGAATTACGAGCAGTACTTC
CDR3aa: CASSPTSGNYEQYF

v_gene: TRBV30
d_gene: .
j_gene: TRBJ2-2
abundance: few
CDR3nt: TGTGCCTGGAGTTCCGGCAGGGTGGGGACCGGGGAGCTGTTTTTT
CDR3aa: CAWSSGRVGTGELFF

v_gene: TRBV6-6
d_gene: .
j_gene: TRBJ2-7
abundance: .
CDR3nt: TGTGCCAGCGGGGGGGCTATGTGGGAGCAGTACTTC
CDR3aa: CASGGAMWEQYF

v_gene: TRBV11-2
d_gene: TRBD1
j_gene: TRBJ1-1
abundance: .
CDR3nt: TGTGCCAGCAGCCTACAGGACAGGCTGAACACTGAAGCTTTCTTT
CDR3aa: CASSLQDRLNTEAFF

v_gene: TRBV7-9
d_gene: TRBD1
j_gene: TRBJ2-6
abundance: .
CDR3nt: TGTGCCAGCAGCCCGCGGACAGGGGCTGGGGCCAACGTCCTGACTTTC
CDR3aa: CASSPRTGAGANVLTF

v_gene: TRBV6-5
d_gene: TRBD1
j_gene: TRBJ1-1
abundance: many
CDR3nt: TGTGCCAGCCGGGACAGGGGGCGAGGGAACACTGAAGCTTTCTTT
CDR3aa: CASRDRGRGNTEAFF

v_gene: TRBV15
d_gene: TRBD1
j_gene: TRBJ2-3
abundance: .
CDR3nt: TGTGCCACCAGCAGCGGGACAGGGTCGACAGATACGCAGTATTTT
CDR3aa: CATSSGTGSTDTQYF

v_gene: TRBV6-1
d_gene: .
j_gene: TRBJ2-3
abundance: once
CDR3nt: TGTGCCAGCGGACACCCCAGGGGGGTCACAGATACGCAGTATTTT
CDR3aa: CASGHPRGVTDTQYF

v_gene: TRBV28
d_gene: .
j_gene: TRBJ1-2
abundance: .
CDR3nt: TGTGCCATCCTAGGGACGGATTATGGCTACACCTTC
CDR3aa: CAILGTDYGYTF

v_gene: TRBV4-2
d_gene: TRBD2
j_gene: TRBJ2-3
abundance: .
CDR3nt: TGTGCCAGCAGCCAGTTCGTTCAGCGGGAGTTAACAGATACGCAGTATTTT
CDR3aa: CASSQFVQRELTDTQYF